This TCR beta chain emerged from a study of T cell repertoires in cytomegalovirus infection. General observations from the study: Using cumulative public TCR beta family frequency, the authors identified those who carried CMV together with the relevant HLA.

Comments on this clonotype: What it binds is not known.

The CDR3 consists of 16 residues. The ends were cut back, 5 bases at V and 0 bases at J, with 16 bases in the middle. Germline CDR1 and CDR2: LNHNV and YYDKDF (reference sequence). TCRdb re-analysed the reads in MiXCR, keeping a single row per CDR3 protein. Of about 340,000 distinct CDR3 sequences listed, about 28% are singletons. The clonotype comes from a human donor in good health (CMV status not recorded). Some clones in this sample may be carry-over from other donors' samples. The chain recombines TRBV15 with TRBJ1-1; a possible D gene is TRBD1 (6 bases). Sequenced here: cultured PBMCs, sampled from culture after CMV antigen stimulation. CDR3 sequence reads: CATSQIPGHLNTEAFF. As DNA, the CDR3 is TGTGCCACCAGCCAAATACCGGGACACTTGAACACTGAAGCTTTCTTT.